The 7 T cell receptor beta chains listed next were all sequenced from one sample in a study of T cells in Graves' hyperthyroidism and ophthalmopathy. The TCR beta CDR3 regions underwent amplification using RNA transcripts as the source. The HTBI set primed first-round TCR CDR3 RT-PCR. TCRdb re-derived calls from the multiplex PCR reads in MiXCR, one entry per CDR3 protein. The table has around 450,000 distinct CDR3 sequences, approximately 14% seen once. The sample comprised blood. These receptors all stem from a woman under 30 with Graves' hyperthyroidism.

This clonotype was detected a few times. This chain joins TRBV6-5 and TRBJ2-2, with D hard to call. Trimming pared 0 bases from V and 4 bases from J, leaving 6 bases between. There are 14 residues in the CDR3. Germline CDR1 is MNHEY and CDR2 is SVGAGI. This chain's CDR3 is CASSYSGSTGELFF. The CDR3 nucleotides are TGTGCCAGCAGTTACTCGGGATCCACCGGGGAGCTGTTTTTT.

This clonotype was detected many times. The chain has TRBV20-1 and TRBJ2-5; possibly TRBD1 for D (6 bases). The CDR3 covers 15 residues. In germline, CDR1 is DFQATT, CDR2 SNEGSKA (reference sequence). The germline V and J ends were trimmed by 0 bases and 4 bases, with 15 bases remaining between them. In nucleotides, the CDR3 is TGCAGTGCTAGAGATAAGACGGGACAAGGAGAGACCCAGTACTTC. Protein sequence: CSARDKTGQGETQYF.

This clonotype was seen ten or more times. The chain links TRBV6-1 to TRBJ2-2; D is unresolved. Germline V gene sequence: CDR1 MNHNS, CDR2 SASEGT. The CDR3 is made up of 15 amino acids. With 1 base removed from V and 4 bases from J, the gap between germline ends came to 10 bases. The CDR3 sequence: CASSEGAAITGELFF. The DNA for the CDR3 is TGTGCCAGCAGTGAAGGGGCCGCGATCACCGGGGAGCTGTTTTTT.

This clonotype showed up just a few times. CDR3 amino acids: CASSQASTGLYGELFF. The CDR3, as DNA: TGCGCCAGCAGCCAAGCATCTACAGGGCTCTACGGGGAGCTGTTTTTT. This rearrangement joins TRBV4-1 to TRBJ2-2; tentative D call: TRBD1 (6 bases). Germline V gene data show CDR1 as MGHRA and CDR2 as YSYEKL. V gave up 1 base and J gave up 7 bases, with 16 bases separating them. The CDR3 length is 16 residues.

The V gene is TRBV29-1, the J gene TRBJ2-5; D ambiguous. With 5 bases removed from V and 4 bases from J, the gap between germline ends came to 14 bases. Germline V lookup: CDR1 SQVTM, CDR2 ANQGSEA. This CDR3 spans 13 amino acids. This CDR3 reads CSVRGALIETQYF. In DNA form, the CDR3 reads TGCAGCGTTCGAGGAGCGTTGATAGAGACCCAGTACTTC. The entire variable domain, with the rest obtained from reference TRBV29-1 and TRBJ2-5, is as follows: SAVISQKPSRDICQRGTSLTIQCQVDSQVTMMFWYRQQPGQSLTLIATANQGSEATYESGFVIDKFPISRPNLTFSTLTVSNMSPEDSSIYLCSVRGALIETQYFGPGTRLLVL.

This clonotype was counted at least ten times. The V gene is TRBV4-1, the J gene TRBJ2-2; D is possibly TRBD1 (5 bases). Looked up from germline, CDR1 is MGHRA and CDR2 is YSYEKL. This CDR3 region has 17 residues. The germline V and J ends were trimmed by 0 bases and 0 bases, with 11 bases remaining between them. The chain's CDR3 is CASSQDFRQTNTGELFF. The CDR3 region has the DNA TGCGCCAGCAGCCAAGATTTTCGACAGACGAACACCGGGGAGCTGTTTTTT.

In this sample, this clonotype turned up many times. The chain carries TRBV20-1 and TRBJ2-1, with D tentatively TRBD2 (6 bases). CDR1 DFQATT and CDR2 SNEGSKA come from the germline V gene (reference sequence). The V gene lost 6 bases and the J gene lost 2 bases, with 14 bases spanning the gap. The CDR3 contains 14 residues. CDR3 loop: CSALLAKTYNEQFF. Written as DNA, the CDR3 is TGCAGTGCACTTCTAGCGAAGACCTACAATGAGCAGTTCTTC.